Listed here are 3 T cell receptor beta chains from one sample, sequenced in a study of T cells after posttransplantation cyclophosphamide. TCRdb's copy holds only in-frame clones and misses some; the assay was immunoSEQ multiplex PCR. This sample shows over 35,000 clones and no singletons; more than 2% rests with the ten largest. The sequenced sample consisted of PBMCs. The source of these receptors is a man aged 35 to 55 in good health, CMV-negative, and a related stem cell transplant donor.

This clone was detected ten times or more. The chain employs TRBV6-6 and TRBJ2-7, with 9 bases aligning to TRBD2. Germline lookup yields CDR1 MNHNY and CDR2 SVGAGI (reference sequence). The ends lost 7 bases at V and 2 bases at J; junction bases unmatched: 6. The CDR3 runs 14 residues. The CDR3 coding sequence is TGTGCCAGCAATTCGGGACTAGCTCCCTACGAGCAGTACGTC. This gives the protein CASNSGLAPYEQYV.

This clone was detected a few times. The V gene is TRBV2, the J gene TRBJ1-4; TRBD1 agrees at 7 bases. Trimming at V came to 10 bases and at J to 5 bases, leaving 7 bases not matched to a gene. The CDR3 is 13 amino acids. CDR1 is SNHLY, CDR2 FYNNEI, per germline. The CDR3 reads CATAGQTNEKLFF. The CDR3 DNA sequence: TGTGCCACCGCGGGACAGACAAATGAAAAACTGTTTTTT.

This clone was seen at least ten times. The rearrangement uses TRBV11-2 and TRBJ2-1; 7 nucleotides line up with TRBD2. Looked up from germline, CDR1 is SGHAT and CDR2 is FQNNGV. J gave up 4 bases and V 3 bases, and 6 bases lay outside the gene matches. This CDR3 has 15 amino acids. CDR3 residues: CASSFQRGKYNEQFF. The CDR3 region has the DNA TGTGCCAGCAGCTTCCAGCGGGGCAAATACAATGAGCAGTTCTTC.